This T cell receptor beta chain comes out of a study of response to subunit inactivated influenza vaccine. Germline V CDR1 and CDR2: DFQATT, SNEGSKA (reference sequence). The germline V and J ends were trimmed by 6 bases and 0 bases, with 12 bases remaining between them. The CDR3 loop spans 15 amino acids. This clonotype was recorded many times. Its target is unknown. General study results and limits: The authors proposed limited new T cell recruitment per seasonal influenza vaccination.

TCRdb re-called the RT-PCR reads through MiXCR, storing one row per CDR3 protein. Seen here are 800,000 to 1,000,000 distinct CDR3 sequences, around 20% observed once, and the top ten hold roughly 10%. The V and J genes are TRBV20-1 and TRBJ2-6, with D possibly being TRBD2 (6 bases). This sequence was found in a man in his fifties who received an inactivated influenza vaccine. The sample here was PBMCs from blood, taken more than 4 days after vaccination. The CDR3 sequence is CSAGGGRSGANVLTF. The CDR3, as DNA: TGCAGTGCCGGGGGAGGTCGCTCTGGGGCCAACGTCCTGACTTTC.